This T cell receptor beta chain was sequenced in a study of PD-1 blockade in classical Hodgkin lymphoma. Clones were sequenced by immunoSEQ multiplex PCR, and TCRdb holds only the in-frame ones, with some missing. This sample has 70,000 or so clones, with 93% found just once. The time point denotes: newly diagnosed, previously untreated cHL patient sample. V gave up 4 bases and J gave up 3 bases, with 13 bases separating them. In germline, CDR1 is LNHDA, CDR2 SQIVND (reference sequence). The CDR3 consists of 14 residues. The sample taken for sequencing was peripheral blood mononuclear cells (PBMCs). The rearrangement uses TRBV19 and TRBJ2-7, with a weak D call TRBD1 (6 bases). This clonotype originated in a human donor with classical Hodgkin lymphoma. CDR3 DNA: TGTGCCAGTAGTAGCCTGGACAGTCTCTACGAGCAGTACTTC. The encoded protein is CASSSLDSLYEQYF. The entire variable domain, with the rest obtained from reference TRBV19 and TRBJ2-7, is as follows: DGGITQSPKYLFRKEGQNVTLSCEQNLNHDAMYWYRQDPGQGLRLIYYSQIVNDFQKGDIAEGYSVSREKKESFPLTVTSAQKNPTAFYLCASSSLDSLYEQYFGPGTRLTVT.